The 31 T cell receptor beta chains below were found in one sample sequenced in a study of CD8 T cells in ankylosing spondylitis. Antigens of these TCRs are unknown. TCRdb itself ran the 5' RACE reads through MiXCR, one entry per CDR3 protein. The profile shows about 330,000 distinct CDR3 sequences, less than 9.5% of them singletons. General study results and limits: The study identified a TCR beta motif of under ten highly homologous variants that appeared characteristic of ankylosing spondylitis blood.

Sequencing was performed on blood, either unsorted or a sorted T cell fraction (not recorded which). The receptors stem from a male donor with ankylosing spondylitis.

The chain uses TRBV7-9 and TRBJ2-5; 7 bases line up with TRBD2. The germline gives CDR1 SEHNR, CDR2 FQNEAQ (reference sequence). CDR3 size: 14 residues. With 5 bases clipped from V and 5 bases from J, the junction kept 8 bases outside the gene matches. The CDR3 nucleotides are TGTGCCAGCAGCACAACTAGCGCCCAGGAGACCCAGTACTTC. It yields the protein CASSTTSAQETQYF. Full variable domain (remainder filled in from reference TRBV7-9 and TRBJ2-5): DTGVSQNPRHKITKRGQNVTFRCDPISEHNRLYWYRQTLGQGPEFLTYFQNEAQLEKSRLLSDRFSAERPKGSFSTLEIQRTEQGDSAMYLCASSTTSAQETQYFGPGTRLLVL.

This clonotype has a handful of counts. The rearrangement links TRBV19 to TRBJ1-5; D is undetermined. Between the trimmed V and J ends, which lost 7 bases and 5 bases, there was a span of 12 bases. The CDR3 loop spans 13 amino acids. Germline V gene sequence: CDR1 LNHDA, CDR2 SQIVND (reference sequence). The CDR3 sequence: CASNWGVDQPQHF. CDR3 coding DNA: TGTGCCAGTAATTGGGGAGTGGATCAGCCCCAGCATTTT.

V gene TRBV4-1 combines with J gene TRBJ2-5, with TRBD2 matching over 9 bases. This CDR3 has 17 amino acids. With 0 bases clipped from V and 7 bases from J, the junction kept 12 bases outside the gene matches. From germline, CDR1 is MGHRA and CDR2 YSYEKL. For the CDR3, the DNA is TGCGCCAGCAGCCAAGAAAAGGCTAGCGGGGTTCTAGGGACCCAGTACTTC. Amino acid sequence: CASSQEKASGVLGTQYF.

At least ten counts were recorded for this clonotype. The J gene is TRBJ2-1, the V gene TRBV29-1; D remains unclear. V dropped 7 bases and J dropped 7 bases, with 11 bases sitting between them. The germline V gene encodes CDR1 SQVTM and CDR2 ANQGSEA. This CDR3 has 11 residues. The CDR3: CSAASGNEQFF. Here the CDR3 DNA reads TGCAGCGCGGCGTCCGGTAATGAGCAGTTCTTC.

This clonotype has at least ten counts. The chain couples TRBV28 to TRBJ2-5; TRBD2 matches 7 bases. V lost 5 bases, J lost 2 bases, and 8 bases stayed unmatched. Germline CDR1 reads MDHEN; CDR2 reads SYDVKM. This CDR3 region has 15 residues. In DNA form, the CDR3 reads TGTGCCAGCAGTCGGGCGACTAGCAGTCAAGAGACCCAGTACTTC. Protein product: CASSRATSSQETQYF.

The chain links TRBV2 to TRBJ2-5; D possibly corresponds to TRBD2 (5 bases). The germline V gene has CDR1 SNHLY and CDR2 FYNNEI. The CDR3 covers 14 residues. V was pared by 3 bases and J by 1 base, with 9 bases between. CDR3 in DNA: TGTGCCAGCAGTGATCAGCGGAGCCAAGAGACCCAGTACTTC. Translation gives CASSDQRSQETQYF.

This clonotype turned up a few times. The CDR3 loop is CASSKVETGGVYNEQFF. The CDR3 DNA reads TGTGCCAGCAGCAAAGTCGAGACGGGAGGGGTATACAATGAGCAGTTCTTC. The V gene is TRBV3-1, the J gene TRBJ2-1; 8 bases fit TRBD2. The CDR3 has 17 amino acids. V trimming: 5 bases; J trimming: 4 bases; junction bases outside the gene matches: 13. The germline gives CDR1 LGHDT, CDR2 YNNKEL (reference sequence).

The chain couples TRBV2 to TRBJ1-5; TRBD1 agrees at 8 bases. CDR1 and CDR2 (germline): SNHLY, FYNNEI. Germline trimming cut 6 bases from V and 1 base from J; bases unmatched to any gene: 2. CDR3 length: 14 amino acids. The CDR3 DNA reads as TGTGCCAGCAGGGACAGGGCGAGCAATCAGCCCCAGCATTTT. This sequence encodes CASRDRASNQPQHF.

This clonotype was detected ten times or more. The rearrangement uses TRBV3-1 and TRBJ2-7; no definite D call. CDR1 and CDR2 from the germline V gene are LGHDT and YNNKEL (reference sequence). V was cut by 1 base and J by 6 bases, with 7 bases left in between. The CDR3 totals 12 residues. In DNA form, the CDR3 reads TGTGCCAGCAGCCAAGGTTTAATCGAGCAGTACTTC. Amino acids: CASSQGLIEQYF.

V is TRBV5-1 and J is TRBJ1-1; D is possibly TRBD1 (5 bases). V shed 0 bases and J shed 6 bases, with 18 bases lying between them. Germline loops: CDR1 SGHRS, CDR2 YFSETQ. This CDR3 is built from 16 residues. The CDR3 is CASSLEAKQEIAEAFF. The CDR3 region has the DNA TGCGCCAGCAGCTTGGAGGCCAAACAGGAGATCGCTGAAGCTTTCTTT. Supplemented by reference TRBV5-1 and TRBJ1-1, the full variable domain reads KAGVTQTPRYLIKTRGQQVTLSCSPISGHRSVSWYQQTPGQGLQFLFEYFSETQRNKGNFPGRFSGRQFSNSRSEMNVSTLELGDSALYLCASSLEAKQEIAEAFFGQGTRLTVV.

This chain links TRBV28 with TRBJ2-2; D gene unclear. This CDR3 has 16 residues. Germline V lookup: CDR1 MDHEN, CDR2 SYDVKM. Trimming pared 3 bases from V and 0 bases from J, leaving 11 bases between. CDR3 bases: TGTGCCAGCAGTTTGGTGTCGACCACGAACACCGGGGAGCTGTTTTTT. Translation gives CASSLVSTTNTGELFF.

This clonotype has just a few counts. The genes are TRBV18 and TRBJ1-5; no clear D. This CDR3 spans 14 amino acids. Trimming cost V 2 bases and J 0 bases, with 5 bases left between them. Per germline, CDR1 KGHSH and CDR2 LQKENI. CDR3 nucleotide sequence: TGTGCCAGCTCACCAGGGGATAGCAATCAGCCCCAGCATTTT. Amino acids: CASSPGDSNQPQHF.

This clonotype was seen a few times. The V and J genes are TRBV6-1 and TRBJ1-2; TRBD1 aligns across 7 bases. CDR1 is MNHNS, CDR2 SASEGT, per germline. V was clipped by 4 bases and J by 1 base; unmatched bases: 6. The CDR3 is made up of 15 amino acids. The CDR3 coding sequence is TGTGCCAGCAGTGCAGGGACAGACAGTAACTATGGCTACACCTTC. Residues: CASSAGTDSNYGYTF.

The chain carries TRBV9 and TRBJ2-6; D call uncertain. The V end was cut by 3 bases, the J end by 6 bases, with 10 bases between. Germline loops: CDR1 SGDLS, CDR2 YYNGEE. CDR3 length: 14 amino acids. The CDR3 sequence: CASSALTLANVLTF. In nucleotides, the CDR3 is TGTGCCAGCAGCGCCTTAACCTTGGCCAACGTCCTGACTTTC.

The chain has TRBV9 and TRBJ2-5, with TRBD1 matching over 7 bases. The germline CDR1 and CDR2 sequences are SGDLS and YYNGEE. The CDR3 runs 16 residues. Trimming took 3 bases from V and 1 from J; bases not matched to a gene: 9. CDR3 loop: CASSAPTGVGQETQYF. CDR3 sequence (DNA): TGTGCCAGCAGCGCCCCTACAGGGGTAGGCCAAGAGACCCAGTACTTC. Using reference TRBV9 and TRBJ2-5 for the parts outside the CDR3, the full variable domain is DSGVTQTPKHLITATGQRVTLRCSPRSGDLSVYWYQQSLDQGLQFLIQYYNGEERAKGNILERFSAQQFPDLHSELNLSSLELGDSALYFCASSAPTGVGQETQYFGPGTRLLVL.

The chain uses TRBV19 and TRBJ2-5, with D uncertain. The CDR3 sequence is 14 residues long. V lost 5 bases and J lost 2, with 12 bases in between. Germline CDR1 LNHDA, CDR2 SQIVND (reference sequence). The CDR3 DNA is TGTGCCAGTAGTCCTGCCCACGGACAAGAGACCCAGTACTTC. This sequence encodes CASSPAHGQETQYF.

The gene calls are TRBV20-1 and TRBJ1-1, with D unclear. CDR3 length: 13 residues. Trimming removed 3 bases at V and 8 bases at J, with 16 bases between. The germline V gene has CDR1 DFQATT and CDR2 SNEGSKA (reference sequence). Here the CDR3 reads CSARDGRIDEAFF. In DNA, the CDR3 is TGCAGTGCTAGGGATGGCAGGATAGACGAAGCTTTCTTT.

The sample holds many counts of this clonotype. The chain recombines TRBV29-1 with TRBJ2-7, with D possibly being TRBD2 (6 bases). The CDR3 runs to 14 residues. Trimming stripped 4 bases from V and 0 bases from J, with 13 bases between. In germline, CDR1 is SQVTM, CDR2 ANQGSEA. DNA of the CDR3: TGCAGCGTTGGGGGGGTACAGCACTCCTACGAGCAGTACTTC. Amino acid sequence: CSVGGVQHSYEQYF.

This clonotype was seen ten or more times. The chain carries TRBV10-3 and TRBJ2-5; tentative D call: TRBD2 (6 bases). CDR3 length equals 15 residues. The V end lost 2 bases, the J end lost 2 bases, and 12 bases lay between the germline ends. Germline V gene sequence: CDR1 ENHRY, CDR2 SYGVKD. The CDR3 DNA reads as TGTGCCATCAGTGAGCCTAAAAGCGGGCAAGAGACCCAGTACTTC. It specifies CAISEPKSGQETQYF.

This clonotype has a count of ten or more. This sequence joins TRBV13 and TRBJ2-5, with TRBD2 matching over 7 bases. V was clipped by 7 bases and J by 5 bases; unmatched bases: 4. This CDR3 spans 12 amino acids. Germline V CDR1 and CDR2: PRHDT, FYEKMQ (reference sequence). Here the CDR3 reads CASNRGVETQYF. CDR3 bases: TGTGCCAGCAACCGGGGGGTTGAGACCCAGTACTTC.

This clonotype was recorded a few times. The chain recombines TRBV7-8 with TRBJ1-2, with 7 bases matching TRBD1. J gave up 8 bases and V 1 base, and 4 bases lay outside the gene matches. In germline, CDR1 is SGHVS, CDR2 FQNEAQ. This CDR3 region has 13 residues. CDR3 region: CASSLGRGEGYTF. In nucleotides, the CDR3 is TGTGCCAGCAGCTTAGGCAGGGGGGAGGGCTACACCTTC.

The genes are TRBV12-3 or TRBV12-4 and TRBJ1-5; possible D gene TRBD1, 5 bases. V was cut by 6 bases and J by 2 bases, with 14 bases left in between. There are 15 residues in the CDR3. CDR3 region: CASSPEGLGNQPQHF. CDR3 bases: TGTGCCAGCAGCCCAGAGGGGCTCGGCAATCAGCCCCAGCATTTT.

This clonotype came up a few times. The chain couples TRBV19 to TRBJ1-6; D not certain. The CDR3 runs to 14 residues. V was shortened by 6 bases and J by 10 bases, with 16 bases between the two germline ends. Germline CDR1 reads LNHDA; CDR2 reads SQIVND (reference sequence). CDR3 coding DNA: TGTGCCAGTAGGACCAATAATGCTGGGTCACCCCTCCACTTT. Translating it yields CASRTNNAGSPLHF.

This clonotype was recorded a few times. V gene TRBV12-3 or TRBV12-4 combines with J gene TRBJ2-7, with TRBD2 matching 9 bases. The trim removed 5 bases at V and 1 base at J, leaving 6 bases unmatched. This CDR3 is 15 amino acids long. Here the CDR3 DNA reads TGTGCCAGCAGTATGGTGACTAGCGGTTCCTACGAGCAGTACTTC. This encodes CASSMVTSGSYEQYF.

CDR3 residues: CSVEEGLNEQFF. The CDR3 nucleotides read TGCAGCGTTGAAGAGGGTCTAAATGAGCAGTTCTTC. The chain is built from TRBV29-1 and TRBJ2-1, with D unresolved. The CDR3 has 12 residues. With 0 bases removed from V and 7 bases from J, the gap between germline ends came to 7 bases. Germline loops: CDR1 SQVTM, CDR2 ANQGSEA.

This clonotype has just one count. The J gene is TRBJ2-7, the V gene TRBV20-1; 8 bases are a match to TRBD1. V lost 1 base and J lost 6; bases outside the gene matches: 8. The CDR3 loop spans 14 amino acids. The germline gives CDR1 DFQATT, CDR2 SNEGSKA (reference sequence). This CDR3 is CSARVQAGTGEQYF. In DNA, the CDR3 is TGCAGTGCTAGAGTGCAGGCGGGGACAGGCGAGCAGTACTTC.

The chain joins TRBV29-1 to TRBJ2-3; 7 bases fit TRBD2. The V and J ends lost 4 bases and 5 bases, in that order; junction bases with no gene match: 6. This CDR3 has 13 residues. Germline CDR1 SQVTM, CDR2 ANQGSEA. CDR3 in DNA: TGCAGCGTTGTCGCGGGAGTTATAGATACGCAGTATTTT. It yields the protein CSVVAGVIDTQYF.

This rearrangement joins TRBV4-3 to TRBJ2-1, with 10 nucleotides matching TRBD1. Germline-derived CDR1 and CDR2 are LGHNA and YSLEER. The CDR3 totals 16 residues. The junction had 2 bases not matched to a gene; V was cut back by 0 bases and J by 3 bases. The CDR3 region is CASSQDGTGDYNEQFF. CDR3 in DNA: TGCGCCAGCAGCCAAGACGGGACAGGGGACTACAATGAGCAGTTCTTC.

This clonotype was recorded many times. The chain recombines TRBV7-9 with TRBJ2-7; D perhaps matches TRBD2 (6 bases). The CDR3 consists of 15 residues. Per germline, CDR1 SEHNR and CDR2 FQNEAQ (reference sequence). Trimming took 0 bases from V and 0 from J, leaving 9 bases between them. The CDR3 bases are TGTGCCAGCAGCTTAGCTCTAGCGAGCTCCTACGAGCAGTACTTC. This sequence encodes CASSLALASSYEQYF.

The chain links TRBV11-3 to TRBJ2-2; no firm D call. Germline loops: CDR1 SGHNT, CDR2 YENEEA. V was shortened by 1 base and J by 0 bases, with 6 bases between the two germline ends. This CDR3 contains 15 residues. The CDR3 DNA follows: TGTGCCAGCAGCTTAGCACAGTCGAACACCGGGGAGCTGTTTTTT. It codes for CASSLAQSNTGELFF.

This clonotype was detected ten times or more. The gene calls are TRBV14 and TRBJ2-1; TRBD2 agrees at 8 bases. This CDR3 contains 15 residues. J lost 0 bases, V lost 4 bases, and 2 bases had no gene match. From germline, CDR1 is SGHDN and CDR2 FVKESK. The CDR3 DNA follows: TGTGCCAGCAGCCCTGGGACTAGCTCCTACAATGAGCAGTTCTTC. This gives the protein CASSPGTSSYNEQFF.